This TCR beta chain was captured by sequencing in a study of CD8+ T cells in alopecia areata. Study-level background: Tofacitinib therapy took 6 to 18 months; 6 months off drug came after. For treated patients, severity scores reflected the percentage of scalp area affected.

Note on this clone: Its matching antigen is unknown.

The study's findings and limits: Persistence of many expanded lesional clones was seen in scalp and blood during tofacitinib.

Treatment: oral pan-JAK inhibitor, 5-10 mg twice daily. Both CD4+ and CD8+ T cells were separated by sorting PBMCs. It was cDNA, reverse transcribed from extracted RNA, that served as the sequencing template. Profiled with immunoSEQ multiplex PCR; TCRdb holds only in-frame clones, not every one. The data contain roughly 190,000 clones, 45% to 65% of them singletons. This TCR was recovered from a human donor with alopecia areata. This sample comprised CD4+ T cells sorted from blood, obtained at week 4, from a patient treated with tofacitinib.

CDR3 coding DNA: TGTGCCAGCAGCCCCCACGTGACACGCCAAGAGACCCAGTACTTC. Its protein is CASSPHVTRQETQYF. The chain is built from TRBV11-2 and TRBJ2-5, with D unclear. There are 15 residues in the CDR3. Trimming removed 5 bases at V and 1 base at J, with 14 bases between. The germline gives CDR1 SGHAT, CDR2 FQNNGV.